This T cell receptor (beta chain) stems from a study of post-analysis software for immune sequencing data. Unique-molecular-identifier-tagged TCR beta cDNA libraries were used. TCRdb passed the PCR reads through MiXCR, listing each CDR3 protein once. The sample lists 820,000 or so distinct CDR3 sequences; approximately 53% were seen once. This clonotype was counted a few times. The receptor's source is a girl aged 5-17 years with multiple sclerosis. The sample taken for sequencing was blood.

This CDR3 reads CSAGVSPSYEQYF. For the CDR3, the DNA is TGCAGTGCTGGGGTCTCCCCCTCCTACGAGCAGTACTTC. The chain uses TRBV20-1 and TRBJ2-7, with no clear D. The CDR3 extends over 13 amino acids. Germline CDR1 is DFQATT and CDR2 is SNEGSKA (reference sequence). Trimming removed 5 bases from V and 0 bases from J, with 11 bases in between.